Following are 3 T cell receptor beta chains from one sample sequenced in a study of T cells in Graves' hyperthyroidism and ophthalmopathy. RNA transcripts were the template for amplifying TCR beta CDR3 regions. The HTBI set primed first-round TCR CDR3 RT-PCR. MiXCR was run by TCRdb on the multiplex PCR reads, yielding one entry per CDR3 protein. This sample carries about 600,000 distinct CDR3 sequences, 14% of them seen once, and the ten largest clones take roughly 7.1%. The sequencing input was blood. These receptors all stem from a woman aged 18 to 35 with Graves' ophthalmopathy.

This clonotype has at least ten counts. The chain employs TRBV3-1 and TRBJ2-1, with D perhaps TRBD2 (6 bases). V was clipped by 6 bases and J by 6 bases, with 9 bases between them. CDR1 LGHDT and CDR2 YNNKEL come from the germline V gene (reference sequence). This CDR3 has 12 amino acids. The CDR3 region is CASRREANEQFF. The DNA for the CDR3 is TGTGCCAGCAGAAGGGAGGCCAATGAGCAGTTCTTC.

The gene calls are TRBV7-3 and TRBJ2-7, with no clear D. CDR3 size: 14 residues. CDR1 is SGHTA and CDR2 is FQGTGA in the germline V gene. Trimming removed 2 bases at V and 1 base at J, with 9 bases between. The CDR3 region is CASSLGPTSYEQYF. For the CDR3, the DNA is TGTGCCAGCAGCTTAGGGCCGACTTCCTACGAGCAGTACTTC.

This clonotype was counted at least ten times. This chain connects TRBV5-1 to TRBJ1-5, with TRBD1 matching over 8 bases. The CDR3 is 16 amino acids. CDR1 SGHRS and CDR2 YFSETQ come from the germline V gene. V was clipped by 0 bases and J by 0 bases; unmatched bases: 2. The CDR3 reads CASSLDGTGSNQPQHF. CDR3 bases: TGCGCCAGCAGCTTGGATGGGACAGGTAGCAATCAGCCCCAGCATTTT.